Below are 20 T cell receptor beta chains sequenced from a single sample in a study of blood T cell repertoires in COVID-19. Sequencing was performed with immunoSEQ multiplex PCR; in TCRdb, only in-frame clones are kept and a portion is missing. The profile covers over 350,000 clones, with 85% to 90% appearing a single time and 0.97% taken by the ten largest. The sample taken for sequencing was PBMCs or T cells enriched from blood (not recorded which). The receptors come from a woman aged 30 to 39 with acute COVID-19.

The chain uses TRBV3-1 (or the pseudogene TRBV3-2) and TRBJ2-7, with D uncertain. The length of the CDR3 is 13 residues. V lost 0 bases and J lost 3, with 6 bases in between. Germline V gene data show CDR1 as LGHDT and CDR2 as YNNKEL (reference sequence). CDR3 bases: TGTGCCAGCAGCCAAGAATTCGGCTACGAGCAGTACTTC. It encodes CASSQEFGYEQYF.

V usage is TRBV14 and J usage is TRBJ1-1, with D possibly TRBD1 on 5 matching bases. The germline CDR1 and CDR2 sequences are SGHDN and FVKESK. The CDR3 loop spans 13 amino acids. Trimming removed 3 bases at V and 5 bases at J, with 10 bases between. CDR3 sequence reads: CASSQLGGTEAFF. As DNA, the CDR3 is TGTGCCAGCAGCCAGCTGGGGGGGACTGAAGCTTTCTTT.

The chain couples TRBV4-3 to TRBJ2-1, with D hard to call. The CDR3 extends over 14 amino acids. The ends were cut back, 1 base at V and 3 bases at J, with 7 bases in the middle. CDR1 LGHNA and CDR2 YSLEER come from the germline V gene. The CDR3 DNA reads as TGCGCCAGCAGCCAAGTGGGCTTCTACAATGAGCAGTTCTTC. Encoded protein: CASSQVGFYNEQFF.

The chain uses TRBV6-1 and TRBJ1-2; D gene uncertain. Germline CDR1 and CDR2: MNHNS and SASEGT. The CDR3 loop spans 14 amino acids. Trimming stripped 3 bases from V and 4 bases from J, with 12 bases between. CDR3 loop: CASSEEGRAYGYTF. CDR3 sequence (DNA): TGTGCCAGCAGTGAGGAGGGTCGCGCCTATGGCTACACCTTC.

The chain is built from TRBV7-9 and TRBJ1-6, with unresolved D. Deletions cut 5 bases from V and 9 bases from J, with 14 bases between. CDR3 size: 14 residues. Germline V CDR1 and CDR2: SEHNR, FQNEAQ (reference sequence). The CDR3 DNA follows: TGTGCCAGCAGCCAGGAGGTGGAGAGTTCACCCCTCCACTTT. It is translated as CASSQEVESSPLHF.

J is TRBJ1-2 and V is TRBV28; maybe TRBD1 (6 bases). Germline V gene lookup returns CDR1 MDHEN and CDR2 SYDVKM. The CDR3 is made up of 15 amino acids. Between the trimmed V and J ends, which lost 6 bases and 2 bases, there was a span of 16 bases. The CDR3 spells CASRRPGTGNYGYTF. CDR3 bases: TGTGCCAGCAGACGGCCCGGAACAGGGAACTATGGCTACACCTTC.

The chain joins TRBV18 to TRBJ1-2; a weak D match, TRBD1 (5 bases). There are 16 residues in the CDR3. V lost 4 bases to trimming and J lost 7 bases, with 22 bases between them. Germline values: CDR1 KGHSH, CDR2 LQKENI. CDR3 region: CASSRAQDAVGFGYTF. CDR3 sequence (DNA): TGTGCCAGCTCACGAGCACAGGACGCAGTGGGGTTTGGCTACACCTTC.

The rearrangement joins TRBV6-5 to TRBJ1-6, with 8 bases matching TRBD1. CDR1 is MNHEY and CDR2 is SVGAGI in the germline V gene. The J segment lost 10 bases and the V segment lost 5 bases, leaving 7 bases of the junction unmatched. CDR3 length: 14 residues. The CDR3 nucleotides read TGTGCCAGCAGTCCCGGACAGGGAAGATCACCCCTCCACTTT. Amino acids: CASSPGQGRSPLHF.

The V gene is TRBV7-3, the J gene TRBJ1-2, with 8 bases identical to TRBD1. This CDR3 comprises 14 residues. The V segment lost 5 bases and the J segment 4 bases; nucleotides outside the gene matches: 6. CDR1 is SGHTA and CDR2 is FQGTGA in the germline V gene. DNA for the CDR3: TGTGCCAGCAGCCCAGGACAGGGAGTCTATGGCTACACCTTC. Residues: CASSPGQGVYGYTF. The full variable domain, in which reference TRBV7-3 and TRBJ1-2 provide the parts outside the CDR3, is GAGVSQTPSNKVTEKGKYVELRCDPISGHTALYWYRQSLGQGPEFLIYFQGTGAADDSGLPNDRFFAVRPEGSVSTLKIQRTERGDSAVYLCASSPGQGVYGYTFGSGTRLTVV.

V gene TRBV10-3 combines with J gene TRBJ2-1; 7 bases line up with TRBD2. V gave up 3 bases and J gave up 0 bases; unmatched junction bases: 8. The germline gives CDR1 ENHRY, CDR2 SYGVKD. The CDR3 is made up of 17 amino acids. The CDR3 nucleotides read TGTGCCATCAGTGATTTTGGGGGGGAAAGCTCCTACAATGAGCAGTTCTTC. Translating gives CAISDFGGESSYNEQFF.

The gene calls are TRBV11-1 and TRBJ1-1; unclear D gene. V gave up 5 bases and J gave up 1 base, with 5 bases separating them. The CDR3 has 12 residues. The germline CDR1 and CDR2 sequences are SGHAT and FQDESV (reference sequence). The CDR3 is CASSHQNTEAFF. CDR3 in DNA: TGTGCCAGCAGCCATCAGAACACTGAAGCTTTCTTT.

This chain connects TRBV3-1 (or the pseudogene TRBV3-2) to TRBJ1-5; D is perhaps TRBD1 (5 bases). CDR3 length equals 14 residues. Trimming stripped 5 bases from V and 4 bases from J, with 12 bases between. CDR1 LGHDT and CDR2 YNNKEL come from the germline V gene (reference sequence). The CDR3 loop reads CASSTSGLNQPQHF. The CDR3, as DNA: TGTGCCAGCAGCACATCAGGGCTAAATCAGCCCCAGCATTTT.

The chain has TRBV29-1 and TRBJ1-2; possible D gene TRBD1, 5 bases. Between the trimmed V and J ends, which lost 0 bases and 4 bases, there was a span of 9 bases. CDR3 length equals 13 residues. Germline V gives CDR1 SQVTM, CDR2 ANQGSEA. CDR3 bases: TGCAGCGTTGAAGACCGCGGGGCCTATGGCTACACCTTC. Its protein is CSVEDRGAYGYTF. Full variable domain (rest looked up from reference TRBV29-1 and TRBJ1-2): SAVISQKPSRDICQRGTSLTIQCQVDSQVTMMFWYRQQPGQSLTLIATANQGSEATYESGFVIDKFPISRPNLTFSTLTVSNMSPEDSSIYLCSVEDRGAYGYTFGSGTRLTVV.

The CDR3 DNA reads TGTGCCAGCTCACCAATCTCGACTCCTGGAAACACCATATATTTT. Protein product: CASSPISTPGNTIYF. The V gene is TRBV18, the J gene TRBJ1-3; D is unclear. This CDR3 comprises 15 residues. The V end was cut by 2 bases, the J end by 2 bases, with 10 bases between. Germline CDR1 reads KGHSH; CDR2 reads LQKENI.

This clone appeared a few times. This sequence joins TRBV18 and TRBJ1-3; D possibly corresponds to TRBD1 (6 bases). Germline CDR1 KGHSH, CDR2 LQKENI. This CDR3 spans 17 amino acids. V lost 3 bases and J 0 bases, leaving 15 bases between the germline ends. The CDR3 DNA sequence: TGTGCCAGCTCACCCTTCGGCCAGGGGATCTCTGGAAACACCATATATTTT. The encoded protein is CASSPFGQGISGNTIYF.

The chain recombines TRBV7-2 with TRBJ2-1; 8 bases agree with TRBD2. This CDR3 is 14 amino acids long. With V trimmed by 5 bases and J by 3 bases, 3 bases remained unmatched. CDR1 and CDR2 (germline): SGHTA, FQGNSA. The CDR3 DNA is TGTGCCAGCAGCGCGAGCGGGGGCTACAATGAGCAGTTCTTC. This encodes CASSASGGYNEQFF.

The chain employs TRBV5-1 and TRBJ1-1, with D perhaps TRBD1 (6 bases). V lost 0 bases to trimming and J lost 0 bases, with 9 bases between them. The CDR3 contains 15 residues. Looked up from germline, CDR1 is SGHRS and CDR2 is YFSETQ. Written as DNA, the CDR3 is TGCGCCAGCAGCTTGGGGACAGTCATGAACACTGAAGCTTTCTTT. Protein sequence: CASSLGTVMNTEAFF.

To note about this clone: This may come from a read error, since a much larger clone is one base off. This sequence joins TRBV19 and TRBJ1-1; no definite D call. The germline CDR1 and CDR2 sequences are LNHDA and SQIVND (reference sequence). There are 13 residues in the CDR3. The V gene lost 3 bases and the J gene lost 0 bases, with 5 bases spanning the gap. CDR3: CASSIGVNTEAFF. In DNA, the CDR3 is TGTGCCAGTAGTATCGGGGTGAACACTGAAGCTTTCTTT.

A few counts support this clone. The CDR3 DNA reads as TGTGCCACCAGTGATCGGATAGGGGCCCCCTACACCTTC. This sequence encodes CATSDRIGAPYTF. V is TRBV24-1 and J is TRBJ1-2; D possibly corresponds to TRBD1 (5 bases). CDR1 and CDR2 (germline): KGHDR, SFDVKD. The CDR3 contains 13 residues. V was cut by 3 bases and J by 10 bases, with 14 bases left in between.

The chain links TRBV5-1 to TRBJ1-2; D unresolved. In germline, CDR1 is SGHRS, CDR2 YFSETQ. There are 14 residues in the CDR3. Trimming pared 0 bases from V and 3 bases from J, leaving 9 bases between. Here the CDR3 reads CASSLASGYYGYTF. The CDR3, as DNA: TGCGCCAGCAGCTTGGCCTCGGGTTACTATGGCTACACCTTC. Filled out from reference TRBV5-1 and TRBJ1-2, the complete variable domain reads KAGVTQTPRYLIKTRGQQVTLSCSPISGHRSVSWYQQTPGQGLQFLFEYFSETQRNKGNFPGRFSGRQFSNSRSEMNVSTLELGDSALYLCASSLASGYYGYTFGSGTRLTVV.